This T cell receptor beta chain was documented in a study of blood T cell repertoires in COVID-19. Study-level information: Spain, Italy and the United States supplied samples that represented acute and convalescent COVID-19.

Per the study methods: Researchers report that nucleated cell counts were estimated from reference gene primer amplification. Clones were sequenced by immunoSEQ multiplex PCR, and TCRdb holds only the in-frame ones, with some missing. V, J and clone size are taken as reported in that table, and D and trimming were inferred from the DNA itself. The sample includes some 240,000 clones, about nine tenths of them seen just once. The germline V and J ends were trimmed by 1 base and 4 bases, with 11 bases remaining between them. The germline gives CDR1 SGHTA, CDR2 FQGNSA. The CDR3 spans 15 residues. The chain is built from TRBV7-2 and TRBJ2-1; tentative D call: TRBD2 (5 bases). Sequencing was done on a sample of peripheral blood. The clonotype was recovered from a man aged 55 to 69 who had recovered from COVID-19. Written as DNA, the CDR3 is TGTGCCAGCAGCTTAGAGACTACCACTTACAATGAGCAGTTCTTC. Translation: CASSLETTTYNEQFF.